The 23 T cell receptor beta chains given below trace back to one sample, sequenced in a study of regulatory T cells in long-lasting Graves disease. Noted time point: newly diagnosed GD, antithyroid drugs for less than 3 months. PBMC-extracted RNA yielded the TCR library. Through Arm-PCR of CDR3 regions and iRepertoire HTBI primers, TCR beta libraries were built. TCRdb fed the multiplex PCR reads into MiXCR, producing one record per CDR3 protein. Among more than 450,000 distinct CDR3 sequences listed, around 12% were seen once. In addition, the sample was reused for a study of T cells in Graves' hyperthyroidism and ophthalmopathy.

This material consisted of peripheral blood mononuclear cells (PBMCs), taken at new diagnosis, from a patient treated with antithyroid drugs. The receptors stem from a young woman with Graves disease.

This clonotype was observed many times. The V call is TRBV28, the J call TRBJ2-7; possibly TRBD1 or TRBD2 for D (5 bases each). The CDR3 is made up of 14 amino acids. Per germline, CDR1 MDHEN and CDR2 SYDVKM. Trimming removed 2 bases at V and 4 bases at J, with 12 bases between. CDR3 DNA sequence: TGTGCCAGCAGTTTAAAATTCGGGGCTTACGAGCAGTACTTC. It translates to CASSLKFGAYEQYF.

V and J are TRBV30 and TRBJ2-7; 8 bases align to TRBD2. The J segment lost 3 bases and the V segment lost 3 bases, leaving 7 bases of the junction unmatched. The CDR3 covers 14 residues. Germline lookup yields CDR1 GTSNPN and CDR2 SVGIG (reference sequence). In DNA, the CDR3 is TGTGCCTGGAGGGGTAGCGGGACGTTCTACGAGCAGTACTTC. Its translation is CAWRGSGTFYEQYF.

This clonotype was counted ten times or more. V usage is TRBV20-1 and J usage is TRBJ2-7, with TRBD2 matching 8 bases. CDR1 DFQATT and CDR2 SNEGSKA come from the germline V gene (reference sequence). The CDR3 contains 14 residues. Trimming took 6 bases from V and 3 from J; bases not matched to a gene: 10. The CDR3 loop is CSAPVAGLNYEQYF. CDR3 DNA: TGCAGTGCCCCCGTAGCGGGACTTAACTACGAGCAGTACTTC.

This clonotype appeared many times. This chain connects TRBV7-9 to TRBJ2-7; possibly TRBD2 for D (6 bases). Germline assignment: CDR1 SEHNR and CDR2 FQNEAQ (reference sequence). The V end was cut by 1 base, the J end by 5 bases, with 15 bases between. The CDR3 has 15 amino acids. The CDR3 region is CASSLDAVGRNEQYF. CDR3 coding DNA: TGTGCCAGCAGCTTAGACGCGGTTGGGAGGAACGAGCAGTACTTC. Looking up the rest from reference TRBV7-9 and TRBJ2-7 gives the full variable domain: DTGVSQNPRHKITKRGQNVTFRCDPISEHNRLYWYRQTLGQGPEFLTYFQNEAQLEKSRLLSDRFSAERPKGSFSTLEIQRTEQGDSAMYLCASSLDAVGRNEQYFGPGTRLTVT.

This clonotype was detected ten times or more. This chain uses TRBV12-3 or TRBV12-4 with TRBJ2-3; no clear D. The CDR3 is made up of 15 amino acids. The germline V and J ends were trimmed by 3 bases and 1 base, with 11 bases remaining between them. CDR3 region: CASSFVPSGTDTQYF. The CDR3, as DNA: TGTGCCAGCAGTTTTGTCCCCTCCGGCACAGATACGCAGTATTTT.

This clonotype appeared many times. This rearrangement joins TRBV6-1 to TRBJ1-1, with TRBD1 as a possible D gene (5 bases). Looked up from germline, CDR1 is MNHNS and CDR2 is SASEGT. V was pared by 3 bases and J by 0 bases, with 8 bases between. This CDR3 spans 14 amino acids. The CDR3 sequence is CASSETVMNTEAFF. In DNA, the CDR3 is TGTGCCAGCAGTGAGACAGTTATGAACACTGAAGCTTTCTTT.

This clonotype was counted many times. The gene calls are TRBV7-9 and TRBJ2-1, with 7 bases fitting TRBD2. Germline V gives CDR1 SEHNR, CDR2 FQNEAQ (reference sequence). CDR3 length: 15 residues. Germline trimming cut 5 bases from V and 6 bases from J; bases unmatched to any gene: 10. The CDR3 is CASSRWEGLGNEQFF. The CDR3 DNA reads as TGTGCCAGCAGCCGTTGGGAGGGCCTCGGCAATGAGCAGTTCTTC.

This clonotype turned up a few times. Just one base apart from a much larger clone, this may be a read error. The rearrangement joins TRBV5-1 to TRBJ2-3; the D is unclear. The CDR3 spans 14 residues. Germline-derived CDR1 and CDR2 are SGHRS and YFSETQ. V shed 0 bases and J shed 2 bases, with 7 bases lying between them. The CDR3 DNA follows: TGCGCCAGCAGCTTGGAGGTCTTCACAGATACGCAGTATTTT. This sequence encodes CASSLEVFTDTQYF. Full variable domain (missing parts from reference TRBV5-1 and TRBJ2-3): KAGVTQTPRYLIKTRGQQVTLSCSPISGHRSVSWYQQTPGQGLQFLFEYFSETQRNKGNFPGRFSGRQFSNSRSEMNVSTLELGDSALYLCASSLEVFTDTQYFGPGTRLTVL.

Only a few counts were recorded for this clonotype. The J gene is TRBJ2-5, the V gene TRBV15; 10 bases are a match to TRBD1. Germline lookup yields CDR1 LNHNV and CDR2 YYDKDF (reference sequence). The CDR3 has 16 amino acids. Trimming took 2 bases from V and 5 from J; bases not matched to a gene: 8. The CDR3 DNA is TGTGCCACCAGCAGACCCCCGGGACAGGGGTGGGAGACCCAGTACTTC. It is translated as CATSRPPGQGWETQYF. Variable domain in full (rest from reference TRBV15 and TRBJ2-5): DAMVIQNPRYQVTQFGKPVTLSCSQTLNHNVMYWYQQKSSQAPKLLFHYYDKDFNNEADTPDNFQSRRPNTSFCFLDIRSPGLGDTAMYLCATSRPPGQGWETQYFGPGTRLLVL.

This clonotype has ten or more counts. This chain joins TRBV2 and TRBJ2-4; TRBD2 might be the D (5 bases). Germline V CDR1 and CDR2: SNHLY, FYNNEI. The V end lost 6 bases, the J end lost 3 bases, and 21 bases lay between the germline ends. The CDR3 length is 17 residues. CDR3 residues: CASSTKVGREGKNIQYF. CDR3 coding DNA: TGTGCCAGCAGCACCAAGGTCGGACGTGAGGGCAAAAACATTCAGTACTTC.

At least ten counts were recorded for this clonotype. The chain is built from TRBV7-8 and TRBJ2-1, with D possibly being TRBD2 (6 bases). Germline V lookup: CDR1 SGHVS, CDR2 FQNEAQ. The CDR3 spans 16 residues. V was shortened by 5 bases and J by 4 bases, with 18 bases between the two germline ends. The CDR3 is CASSAPPTGVYNEQFF. CDR3 bases: TGTGCCAGCAGCGCCCCCCCCACGGGGGTTTACAATGAGCAGTTCTTC.

V usage is TRBV3-1 and J usage is TRBJ2-5; the D gene is possibly TRBD2 (6 bases). The ends were cut back, 0 bases at V and 1 base at J, with 12 bases in the middle. The length of the CDR3 is 16 residues. Germline lookup yields CDR1 LGHDT and CDR2 YNNKEL (reference sequence). The CDR3 spells CASSQDPSALQETQYF. In DNA form, the CDR3 reads TGTGCCAGCAGCCAAGATCCTAGCGCCCTCCAAGAGACCCAGTACTTC.

The chain joins TRBV6-2 or TRBV6-3 to TRBJ2-1; 13 bases align to TRBD2. V shed 5 bases and J 11 bases; nucleotides not matched to a gene: 9. Per the germline V gene, CDR1 is MNHEY and CDR2 is SVGEGT. The CDR3 length is 15 residues. CDR3 in DNA: TGTGCCAGCAGTCGCGGACTAGCGGGGGCCCAGAAGCAGTTCTTC. Translating it yields CASSRGLAGAQKQFF.

The table lists this clonotype with many counts. This chain joins TRBV2 and TRBJ2-1, with 11 bases aligning to TRBD1. V lost 7 bases, J lost 7 bases, and 6 bases stayed unmatched. The CDR3 sequence is 14 residues long. Per germline, CDR1 SNHLY and CDR2 FYNNEI. CDR3: CASTTDRGLNEQFF. CDR3 sequence (DNA): TGTGCCAGCACTACGGACAGGGGGCTGAATGAGCAGTTCTTC.

This clonotype has ten or more counts. The V gene is TRBV9, the J gene TRBJ1-1; weak D call: TRBD1 (5 bases). Germline lookup yields CDR1 SGDLS and CDR2 YYNGEE. Deletions cut 0 bases from V and 6 bases from J, with 12 bases between. This CDR3 is 14 amino acids long. The CDR3 protein is CASSVGPGSPEAFF. The DNA of the CDR3 is TGTGCCAGCAGCGTAGGTCCAGGGAGCCCTGAAGCTTTCTTT.

The chain recombines TRBV9 with TRBJ2-4, with D perhaps matching TRBD1 (5 bases). V was trimmed by 2 bases and J by 4 bases, leaving 10 bases between them. The CDR3 sequence is 14 residues long. Per germline, CDR1 SGDLS and CDR2 YYNGEE. The CDR3: CASSVSGLKNIQYF. CDR3 sequence (DNA): TGTGCCAGCAGCGTTTCAGGGCTTAAAAACATTCAGTACTTC.

Ten or more counts support this clonotype. J is TRBJ2-1 and V is TRBV14, with D perhaps being TRBD1 or TRBD2 (5 bases each). V lost 6 bases and J 0 bases, leaving 9 bases between the germline ends. Germline V lookup: CDR1 SGHDN, CDR2 FVKESK. CDR3 length equals 14 residues. This CDR3 reads CASSWGPSYNEQFF. The CDR3 DNA reads TGTGCCAGCAGTTGGGGACCCTCCTACAATGAGCAGTTCTTC.

Only a few counts were recorded for this clonotype. J is TRBJ1-1 and V is TRBV6-1, with D perhaps matching TRBD1 (5 bases). This CDR3 has 12 amino acids. In germline, CDR1 is MNHNS, CDR2 SASEGT. V was clipped by 8 bases and J by 6 bases, with 13 bases between them. The DNA of the CDR3 is TGTGCCAGCGGAGGGACTCCCGCTGAAGCTTTCTTT. The encoded protein is CASGGTPAEAFF.

A word on this clonotype: A much larger clone is a single base away; this may be a read error. The V call is TRBV28, the J call TRBJ2-5; possibly TRBD1 or TRBD2 for D (5 bases each). This CDR3 has 15 residues. Trimming stripped 3 bases from V and 2 bases from J, with 13 bases between. The germline CDR1 and CDR2 sequences are MDHEN and SYDVKM. The CDR3 bases are TGTGCCAGCAGTTTTCAGGGATCGGGGCAAGAGACCCAGTACTTC. Translating gives CASSFQGSGQETQYF. Complete variable domain (other parts from reference TRBV28 and TRBJ2-5): DVKVTQSSRYLVKRTGEKVFLECVQDMDHENMFWYRQDPGLGLRLIYFSYDVKMKEKGDIPEGYSVSREKKERFSLILESASTNQTSMYLCASSFQGSGQETQYFGPGTRLLVL.

The V gene is TRBV5-6, the J gene TRBJ2-3; D might be TRBD2 (5 bases). Between the trimmed V and J ends, which lost 2 bases and 4 bases, there was a span of 8 bases. Per the germline V gene, CDR1 is SGHDT and CDR2 is YYEEEE. This CDR3 contains 13 residues. The DNA for the CDR3 is TGTGCCAGCAGCTTCGGGGTGTCAGATACGCAGTATTTT. This encodes CASSFGVSDTQYF.

This clonotype was seen ten or more times. The chain is built from TRBV24-1 and TRBJ2-3; 10 bases are shared with TRBD1. The germline gives CDR1 KGHDR, CDR2 SFDVKD. CDR3 length: 17 residues. Trimming cost V 9 bases and J 2 bases; bases outside gene matches: 13. In DNA, the CDR3 is TGTGCCACCGGTCCCACTCCCGGGACAGGGGTCACAGATACGCAGTATTTT. As protein: CATGPTPGTGVTDTQYF.

This clonotype showed up just a few times. The chain joins TRBV4-1 to TRBJ1-2; D not certain. Germline CDR1 reads MGHRA; CDR2 reads YSYEKL. Trimming stripped 4 bases from V and 3 bases from J, with 15 bases between. This CDR3 contains 15 residues. The DNA of the CDR3 is TGCGCCAGCAGCCCCTTCTATCCGCAGCACTATGGCTACACCTTC. It is translated as CASSPFYPQHYGYTF.

This clonotype was seen many times. The chain joins TRBV2 to TRBJ2-3, with D uncertain. The CDR3 is made up of 11 amino acids. From germline, CDR1 is SNHLY and CDR2 FYNNEI. Trimming took 2 bases from V and 4 from J, leaving 1 base between them. CDR3 sequence: CASSESDTQYF. CDR3 DNA: TGTGCCAGCAGTGAATCAGATACGCAGTATTTT.